One sample yielded the 32 T cell receptor beta chains listed below, sequenced in a study of shared clonotypes between healthy human individuals. The naive CD8 subset, CD45RO-negative cells positively selected for CCR7, excluded terminally differentiated effector memory CD45RA+ cells. Method: immunoSEQ multiplex PCR; TCRdb's copy keeps in-frame clones and lacks some. This table holds 2 million to 2.5 million clones, about 95% found once. What was sequenced was naive CD8+ T cells sorted from blood. These receptors all come from a man aged 18-30 years in good health.

With respect to this clone: This CDR3 is also generated by other DNA sequences in the sample. This chain uses TRBV27 with TRBJ2-2; D gene unclear. V was cut by 2 bases and J by 0 bases, with 4 bases left in between. CDR3 length: 14 amino acids. Looked up from germline, CDR1 is MNHEY and CDR2 is SMNVEV (reference sequence). The CDR3 sequence is CASSLTANTGELFF. In nucleotides, the CDR3 is TGTGCCAGCAGTTTAACCGCGAACACCGGGGAGCTGTTTTTT.

The chain is built from TRBV7-9 and TRBJ2-1; 10 bases are a match to TRBD2. This CDR3 comprises 13 residues. The V segment lost 7 bases and the J segment 7 bases; nucleotides outside the gene matches: 4. Germline V lookup: CDR1 SEHNR, CDR2 FQNEAQ (reference sequence). The CDR3 protein is CASIQLAGNEQFF. DNA of the CDR3: TGTGCCAGCATCCAACTAGCGGGGAATGAGCAGTTCTTC.

V is TRBV9 and J is TRBJ1-1; no firm D call. CDR1 and CDR2 from the germline V gene are SGDLS and YYNGEE. The V gene lost 6 bases and the J gene lost 3 bases, with 18 bases spanning the gap. The CDR3 length is 15 residues. DNA of the CDR3: TGTGCCAGCACTCAGGATGGGCGCTTTGACACTGAAGCTTTCTTT. Translating gives CASTQDGRFDTEAFF. The whole variable domain, filled in from reference TRBV9 and TRBJ1-1, reads DSGVTQTPKHLITATGQRVTLRCSPRSGDLSVYWYQQSLDQGLQFLIQYYNGEERAKGNILERFSAQQFPDLHSELNLSSLELGDSALYFCASTQDGRFDTEAFFGQGTRLTVV.

The rearrangement uses TRBV5-4 and TRBJ2-7, with D perhaps given as TRBD1 or TRBD2 (5 bases each). CDR1 is SGHNT and CDR2 is YYREEE in the germline V gene (reference sequence). V was shortened by 4 bases and J by 0 bases, with 14 bases between the two germline ends. This CDR3 is built from 15 residues. The CDR3: CASSQGTSSSYEQYF. For the CDR3, the DNA is TGTGCCAGCAGCCAAGGGACCTCGAGCTCCTACGAGCAGTACTTC. The full variable domain, its missing parts supplied by reference TRBV5-4 and TRBJ2-7, is ETGVTQSPTHLIKTRGQQVTLRCSSQSGHNTVSWYQQALGQGPQFIFQYYREEENGRGNFPPRFSGLQFPNYSSELNVNALELDDSALYLCASSQGTSSSYEQYFGPGTRLTVT.

The gene calls are TRBV5-1 and TRBJ2-1; D unresolved. The V end lost 5 bases, the J end lost 2 bases, and 17 bases lay between the germline ends. Germline V gene data show CDR1 as SGHRS and CDR2 as YFSETQ. The CDR3 extends over 16 amino acids. DNA of the CDR3: TGCGCCAGCAGTCTCCTGTCGGGTGGGGCCTACAATGAGCAGTTCTTC. Amino acid sequence: CASSLLSGGAYNEQFF.

The chain combines TRBV28 with TRBJ2-5; D uncertain. CDR1 and CDR2 (germline): MDHEN, SYDVKM. Trimming cost V 6 bases and J 1 base, with 15 bases left between them. The CDR3 spans 15 residues. CDR3 in amino acids: CASRPNTESQETQYF. CDR3 DNA sequence: TGTGCCAGCAGACCAAATACAGAATCCCAAGAGACCCAGTACTTC.

The chain uses TRBV7-9 and TRBJ2-7; D is uncertain. Germline CDR1 and CDR2: SEHNR and FQNEAQ (reference sequence). The CDR3 runs 14 residues. The V and J ends lost 2 bases and 4 bases respectively, with 12 bases between them. As DNA, the CDR3 is TGTGCCAGCAGCTTATGGAACAGCGATTACGAGCAGTACTTC. Its protein is CASSLWNSDYEQYF. The complete variable domain, with remaining parts taken from reference TRBV7-9 and TRBJ2-7, reads DTGVSQNPRHKITKRGQNVTFRCDPISEHNRLYWYRQTLGQGPEFLTYFQNEAQLEKSRLLSDRFSAERPKGSFSTLEIQRTEQGDSAMYLCASSLWNSDYEQYFGPGTRLTVT.

This chain uses TRBV9 with TRBJ1-1; D is ambiguous. Trimming shortened V by 1 base and J by 0 bases, and 13 bases separated the two germline ends. The CDR3 loop spans 16 amino acids. CDR1 and CDR2 from the germline V gene are SGDLS and YYNGEE. CDR3 sequence (DNA): TGTGCCAGCAGCGTATTCTCCGCGGGCATGAACACTGAAGCTTTCTTT. Its translation: CASSVFSAGMNTEAFF.

The rearrangement uses TRBV6-5 and TRBJ1-1, with 8 positions matching TRBD1. The germline CDR1 and CDR2 sequences are MNHEY and SVGAGI. The CDR3 totals 14 residues. The junction had 10 bases not matched to a gene; V was cut back by 6 bases and J by 7 bases. As DNA, the CDR3 is TGTGCCAGCAGCCTAGACAGGGGATTGGGTGAAGCTTTCTTT. Amino acids: CASSLDRGLGEAFF.

V gene TRBV27 combines with J gene TRBJ2-7, with unresolved D. Trimming stripped 2 bases from V and 5 bases from J, with 16 bases between. The CDR3 sequence is 15 residues long. Germline lookup yields CDR1 MNHEY and CDR2 SMNVEV (reference sequence). CDR3 sequence: CASSLSLSGPDEQYF. CDR3 nucleotide sequence: TGTGCCAGCAGTTTAAGTCTTTCGGGTCCCGACGAGCAGTACTTC.

The rearrangement uses TRBV5-4 and TRBJ2-3, with D maybe TRBD2 (5 bases). The CDR3 covers 11 residues. Trimming removed 6 bases at V and 7 bases at J, with 9 bases between. Germline-derived CDR1 and CDR2 are SGHNT and YYREEE (reference sequence). CDR3 protein: CASNGENTQYF. The CDR3 nucleotides read TGTGCCAGCAACGGGGAGAATACGCAGTATTTT. The full variable domain, its missing parts supplied by reference TRBV5-4 and TRBJ2-3, is ETGVTQSPTHLIKTRGQQVTLRCSSQSGHNTVSWYQQALGQGPQFIFQYYREEENGRGNFPPRFSGLQFPNYSSELNVNALELDDSALYLCASNGENTQYFGPGTRLTVL.

This chain uses TRBV2 with TRBJ2-7, with 8 nucleotides matching TRBD1. Germline V lookup: CDR1 SNHLY, CDR2 FYNNEI. The CDR3 is 15 amino acids. With 3 bases clipped from V and 2 bases from J, the junction kept 6 bases outside the gene matches. CDR3 DNA: TGTGCCAGCAGTGAGGGACAGGAGATCGCCTACGAGCAGTACTTC. Its protein is CASSEGQEIAYEQYF.

The chain links TRBV9 to TRBJ2-7; D gene ambiguous. Germline CDR1 SGDLS, CDR2 YYNGEE. V lost 0 bases to trimming and J lost 3 bases, with 10 bases between them. The CDR3 sequence is 14 residues long. CDR3 loop: CASSVGLAHYEQYF. The CDR3 DNA is TGTGCCAGCAGCGTAGGGTTAGCCCACTACGAGCAGTACTTC.

The V call is TRBV27, the J call TRBJ2-7; a possible D gene is TRBD1 (6 bases). V shed 5 bases and J shed 4 bases, with 21 bases lying between them. Germline CDR1 and CDR2: MNHEY and SMNVEV (reference sequence). The CDR3 runs 16 residues. CDR3 loop: CASSVSAGTYAYEQYF. The CDR3 region has the DNA TGTGCCAGCAGTGTCTCAGCCGGGACATATGCATACGAGCAGTACTTC.

The chain couples TRBV29-1 to TRBJ2-7; D uncertain. CDR3 length: 13 residues. Germline V gene sequence: CDR1 SQVTM, CDR2 ANQGSEA. Trimming took 6 bases from V and 0 from J, leaving 12 bases between them. As DNA, the CDR3 is TGCAGCGTGGACCTCGTAGGCTCCTACGAGCAGTACTTC. Residues: CSVDLVGSYEQYF.

This chain uses TRBV27 with TRBJ2-2; TRBD2 agrees at 11 bases. Trimming at V came to 6 bases and at J to 0 bases, leaving 6 bases not matched to a gene. The germline V gene has CDR1 MNHEY and CDR2 SMNVEV (reference sequence). The CDR3 length is 17 residues. The CDR3 loop reads CASRPSGGPTNTGELFF. The CDR3 region has the DNA TGTGCCAGCAGGCCTAGCGGGGGGCCCACGAACACCGGGGAGCTGTTTTTT.

This chain uses TRBV11-2 with TRBJ1-1; D remains ambiguous. Trimming took 0 bases from V and 4 from J, leaving 9 bases between them. Germline V gene data show CDR1 as SGHAT and CDR2 as FQNNGV. This CDR3 comprises 14 residues. DNA for the CDR3: TGTGCCAGCAGCTTAGAAGTGGTCGGCACTGAAGCTTTCTTT. Amino acids: CASSLEVVGTEAFF.

Points on this clone: No DNA is shown, since the ends of the CDR3 on it are uncertain; the CDR3 is the one TCRdb lists. The chain links TRBV21-1 to TRBJ2-3; whether TRBD1, the table's D call, matches the DNA was not checked. TRBV21-1 is designated a pseudogene. The CDR3 is 17 amino acids long, termini counted. The chain's CDR3 is CASSKVVGQGNTDTQYF.

Worth noting for this clone: The DNA is left out, because the CDR3 cannot be placed on it with certainty; the CDR3 is given as TCRdb lists it. This chain uses TRBV5-6 with TRBJ2-7; TRBD1, the table's D call, lacks a check against the DNA. CDR1 and CDR2 from the germline V gene are SGHDT and YYEEEE. The CDR3 numbers 15 amino acids, ends counted. The CDR3 here is CASSFGPGTSYEQYF.

The V call is TRBV13, the J call TRBJ1-2, with D unclear. The V gene lost 5 bases and the J gene lost 2 bases, with 9 bases spanning the gap. Germline V gene sequence: CDR1 PRHDT, CDR2 FYEKMQ (reference sequence). The CDR3 contains 13 residues. CDR3 nucleotides: TGTGCCAGCAGCACCCCGGGGAACTATGGCTACACCTTC. It is translated as CASSTPGNYGYTF.

This clone was detected once. The J gene is TRBJ2-4, the V gene TRBV29-1; TRBD2 might be the D (5 bases). CDR1 is SQVTM and CDR2 is ANQGSEA in the germline V gene. V was clipped by 4 bases and J by 3 bases, with 10 bases between them. This CDR3 region has 13 residues. The CDR3 sequence is CSVVVRDKNIQYF. CDR3 coding DNA: TGCAGCGTTGTGGTCCGGGACAAAAACATTCAGTACTTC.

The genes are TRBV11-2 and TRBJ2-3; TRBD2 is a possible D gene (6 bases). The ends were cut back, 3 bases at V and 3 bases at J, with 13 bases in the middle. The V gene's germline CDR1 is SGHAT and CDR2 FQNNGV. The CDR3 has 15 amino acids. In DNA form, the CDR3 reads TGTGCCAGCAGCTTTTTGGCGGGGATGACAGATACGCAGTATTTT. This gives the protein CASSFLAGMTDTQYF.

The genes are TRBV4-1 and TRBJ2-7; 8 bases are a match to TRBD2. This CDR3 has 15 residues. The germline gives CDR1 MGHRA, CDR2 YSYEKL. Trimming cost V 1 base and J 5 bases; bases outside gene matches: 7. CDR3: CASSQVPLAVHEQYF. CDR3 coding DNA: TGCGCCAGCAGCCAAGTCCCACTAGCGGTCCACGAGCAGTACTTC.

The V gene is TRBV7-8, the J gene TRBJ2-1; TRBD2 matches 9 bases. Germline V CDR1 and CDR2: SGHVS, FQNEAQ. CDR3 length: 18 amino acids. V lost 1 base to trimming and J lost 3 bases; unmatched junction nucleotides: 10. CDR3 in amino acids: CASSLEVRLAGIYNEQFF. For the CDR3, the DNA is TGTGCCAGCAGCTTAGAGGTGCGGCTAGCGGGAATCTACAATGAGCAGTTCTTC. The variable domain in full, with the rest retrieved from reference TRBV7-8 and TRBJ2-1, is GAGVSQSPRYKVAKRGQDVALRCDPISGHVSLFWYQQALGQGPEFLTYFQNEAQLDKSGLPSDRFFAERPEGSVSTLKIQRTQQEDSAVYLCASSLEVRLAGIYNEQFFGPGTRLTVL.

The chain joins TRBV29-1 to TRBJ2-1; a weak D match, TRBD2 (5 bases). CDR3 length equals 11 residues. The germline gives CDR1 SQVTM, CDR2 ANQGSEA. V was trimmed by 5 bases and J by 5 bases, leaving 7 bases between them. The CDR3 coding sequence is TGCAGCGTTACTAGGGACAATGAGCAGTTCTTC. Protein: CSVTRDNEQFF.

The rearrangement uses TRBV9 and TRBJ1-1; D unclear. The V and J ends lost 0 bases and 5 bases respectively, with 14 bases between them. Germline values: CDR1 SGDLS, CDR2 YYNGEE. The CDR3 spans 15 residues. Here the CDR3 DNA reads TGTGCCAGCAGCGTAGGCCTATTGGGGTGGACTGAAGCTTTCTTT. It yields the protein CASSVGLLGWTEAFF.

The genes are TRBV19 and TRBJ2-7; 9 bases are shared with TRBD1. V dropped 0 bases and J dropped 5; count of bases not matched to a gene: 26. This CDR3 contains 22 residues. Germline V gene lookup returns CDR1 LNHDA and CDR2 SQIVND (reference sequence). The CDR3 protein is CASSIDLFAGSRPSGQGHEQYF. CDR3 in DNA: TGTGCCAGTAGTATAGATCTCTTTGCCGGGTCGAGACCGTCGGGACAGGGACACGAGCAGTACTTC.

This chain joins TRBV19 and TRBJ1-6, with D perhaps matching TRBD1 (5 bases). V was clipped by 4 bases and J by 7 bases, with 11 bases between them. Looked up from germline, CDR1 is LNHDA and CDR2 is SQIVND (reference sequence). The length of the CDR3 is 14 residues. In nucleotides, the CDR3 is TGTGCCAGTAGTAGGGGCCCCGGCAATTCACCCCTCCACTTT. Its protein is CASSRGPGNSPLHF.

The J gene is TRBJ1-2, the V gene TRBV2; D gene ambiguous. V was clipped by 8 bases and J by 4 bases, with 20 bases between them. The germline gives CDR1 SNHLY, CDR2 FYNNEI. The CDR3 has 15 residues. CDR3 loop: CASSPGTLQGYGYTF. The CDR3 coding sequence is TGTGCCAGCTCCCCTGGTACCCTCCAAGGCTATGGCTACACCTTC.

V usage is TRBV13 and J usage is TRBJ2-7; possible D gene TRBD2, 6 bases. The CDR3 is 13 residues long. The ends were cut back, 1 base at V and 6 bases at J, with 10 bases in the middle. In germline, CDR1 is PRHDT, CDR2 FYEKMQ (reference sequence). CDR3 sequence (DNA): TGTGCCAGCAGCTTAGCGGGGGTAAGCGAGCAGTACTTC. Its translation is CASSLAGVSEQYF.

This clone was seen only once. The chain carries TRBV13 and TRBJ2-3, with TRBD2 matching 14 bases. This CDR3 has 19 residues. In germline, CDR1 is PRHDT, CDR2 FYEKMQ (reference sequence). Germline trimming cut 5 bases from V and 0 bases from J; bases unmatched to any gene: 10. The CDR3 sequence: CASSVSGTSGGPSTDTQYF. Written as DNA, the CDR3 is TGTGCCAGCAGCGTGTCCGGGACTAGCGGGGGACCTAGCACAGATACGCAGTATTTT.

The rearrangement links TRBV7-8 to TRBJ2-3; D is perhaps TRBD1 or TRBD2 (5 bases each). Germline CDR1 is SGHVS and CDR2 is FQNEAQ. This CDR3 has 16 residues. V lost 5 bases and J lost 2, with 17 bases in between. The CDR3: CASSDRFGALTDTQYF. The CDR3 coding sequence is TGTGCCAGCAGCGACCGATTCGGGGCCCTCACAGATACGCAGTATTTT.